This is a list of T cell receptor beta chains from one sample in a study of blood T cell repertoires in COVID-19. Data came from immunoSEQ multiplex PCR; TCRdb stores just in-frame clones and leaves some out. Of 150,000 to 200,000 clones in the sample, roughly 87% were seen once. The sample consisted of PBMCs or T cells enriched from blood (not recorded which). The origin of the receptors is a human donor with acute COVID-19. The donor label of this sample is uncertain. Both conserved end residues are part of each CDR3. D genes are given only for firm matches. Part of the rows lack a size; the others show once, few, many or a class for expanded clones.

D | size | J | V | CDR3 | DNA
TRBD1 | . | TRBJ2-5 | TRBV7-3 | CASSWGHTGGQETQYF | TGTGCCAGCAGCTGGGGACACACAGGGGGCCAAGAGACCCAGTACTTC
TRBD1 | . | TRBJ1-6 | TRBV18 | CASSPIDRGFLNSPLHF | TGTGCCAGCTCACCAATAGACAGGGGGTTTTTGAATTCACCCCTCCACTTT
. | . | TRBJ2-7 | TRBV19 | CASKEGPNHEQYF | TGTGCCAGTAAGGAGGGTCCTAACCACGAGCAGTACTTC
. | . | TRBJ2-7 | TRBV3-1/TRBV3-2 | CASNMVGGGPRNEQYF | TGTGCCAGCAACATGGTGGGCGGGGGCCCCAGGAACGAGCAGTACTTC
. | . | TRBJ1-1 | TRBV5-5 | CASRITDKAFF | TGTGCCAGCAGAATTACAGATAAAGCTTTCTTT
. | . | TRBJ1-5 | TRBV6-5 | CASSEGGVNQPQHF | TGTGCCAGCTCCGAGGGCGGGGTTAATCAGCCCCAGCATTTT
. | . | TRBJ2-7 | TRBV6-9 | CASRYAQGGFYYEQYF | TGTGCCAGCAGATATGCCCAGGGAGGATTTTACTACGAGCAGTACTTC
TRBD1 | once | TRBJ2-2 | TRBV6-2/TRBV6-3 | CASSHTGVYTGELFF | TGTGCCAGCAGTCACACAGGGGTCTACACCGGGGAGCTGTTTTTT
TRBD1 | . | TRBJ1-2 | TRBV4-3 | CASSQTTGGTLGDYGYTF | TGCGCCAGCAGCCAAACGACAGGGGGGACACTCGGGGACTATGGCTACACCTTC
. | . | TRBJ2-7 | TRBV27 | CASSLSRFSYEQYF | TGTGCCAGCTCCCTGAGCAGGTTCTCCTACGAGCAGTACTTC
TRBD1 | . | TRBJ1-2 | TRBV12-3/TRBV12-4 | CASSLGTEYGYTF | TGTGCCAGCAGTCTAGGGACAGAGTATGGCTACACCTTC
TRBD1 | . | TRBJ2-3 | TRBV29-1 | CSVEDQGVLSPDTQYF | TGCAGCGTTGAAGATCAGGGGGTCCTCAGTCCAGATACGCAGTATTTT
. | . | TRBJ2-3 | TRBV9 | CASSLSTDTQYF | TGTGCCAGCAGCCTCAGCACAGATACGCAGTATTTT
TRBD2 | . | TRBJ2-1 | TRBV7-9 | CASSQLTSFNEQFF | TGTGCCAGCAGCCAATTGACTAGCTTCAATGAGCAGTTCTTC
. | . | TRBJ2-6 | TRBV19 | CASSIGWTATRGANVLTF | TGTGCCAGTAGTATAGGTTGGACAGCCACCAGGGGGGCCAACGTCCTGACTTTC
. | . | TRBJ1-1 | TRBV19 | CASSFRFEAFF | TGTGCCAGTAGTTTCCGGTTCGAAGCTTTCTTT
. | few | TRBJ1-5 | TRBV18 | CASSLSGILNQPQHF | TGTGCCAGCTCACTAAGCGGGATACTAAATCAGCCCCAGCATTTT
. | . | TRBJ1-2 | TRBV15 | CATSRGIRGGSLYGYTF | TGTGCCACCAGCAGGGGGATCAGGGGAGGGTCTTTATATGGCTACACCTTC
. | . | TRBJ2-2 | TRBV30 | CAWTGSTGELFF | TGTGCCTGGACAGGTTCCACCGGGGAGCTGTTTTTT
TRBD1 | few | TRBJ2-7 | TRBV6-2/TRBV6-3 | CASSWGQGAGEQYF | TGTGCCAGCAGTTGGGGACAGGGGGCAGGTGAGCAGTACTTC
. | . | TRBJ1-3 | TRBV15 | CATSRDTPGREGGNTIYF | TGTGCCACCAGCAGAGATACCCCGGGCAGGGAAGGTGGAAACACCATATATTTT
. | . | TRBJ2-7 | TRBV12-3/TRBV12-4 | CASSLRGGQYF | TGTGCCAGCAGTTTAAGGGGTGGCCAGTACTTC
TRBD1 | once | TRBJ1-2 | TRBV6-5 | CASSSDRGFYGYTF | TGTGCCAGCAGTTCGGACAGGGGATTCTATGGCTACACCTTC
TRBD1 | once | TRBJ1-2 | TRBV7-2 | CASSPGQGGGYGYTF | TGTGCCAGCAGCCCGGGACAGGGGGGCGGCTATGGCTACACCTTC
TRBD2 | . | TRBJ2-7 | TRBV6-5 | CASSRLANYEQYF | TGTGCCAGCAGTAGACTAGCGAACTACGAGCAGTACTTC
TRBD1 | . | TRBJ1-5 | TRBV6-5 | CASSPRGHQPQHF | TGTGCCAGCAGTCCCAGGGGGCATCAGCCCCAGCATTTT
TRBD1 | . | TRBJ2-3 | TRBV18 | CASSMTGGIDTQYF | TGTGCCAGCTCAATGACAGGGGGAATCGATACGCAGTATTTT
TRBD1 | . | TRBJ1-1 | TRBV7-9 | CASSSGQGARAFF | TGTGCCAGCAGCTCGGGACAGGGGGCTAGGGCTTTCTTT
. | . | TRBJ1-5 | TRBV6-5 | CASSYSLSNQPQHF | TGTGCCAGCAGTTACTCTCTTAGCAATCAGCCCCAGCATTTT
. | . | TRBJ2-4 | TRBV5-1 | CASSFRGSNIQYF | TGCGCCAGCAGCTTTCGGGGATCAAACATTCAGTACTTC
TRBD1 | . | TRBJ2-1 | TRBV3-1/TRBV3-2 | CASSQAGQGGRSGGQFF | TGTGCCAGCAGCCAGGCGGGACAGGGAGGAAGGTCGGGAGGGCAGTTCTTC
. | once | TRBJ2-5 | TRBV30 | CAWSPQGTQYF | TGTGCCTGGAGTCCCCAGGGGACCCAGTACTTC
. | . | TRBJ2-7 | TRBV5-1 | CASSLGAARGTEQYF | TGCGCCAGCAGCTTGGGGGCCGCACGGGGTACCGAGCAGTACTTC
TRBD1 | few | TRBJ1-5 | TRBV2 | CASIRTGGDNQPQHF | TGTGCCAGCATCCGGACAGGGGGGGACAATCAGCCCCAGCATTTT
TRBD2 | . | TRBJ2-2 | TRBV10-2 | CASRTSGVNTGELFF | TGCGCCAGCAGGACTAGCGGGGTAAACACCGGGGAGCTGTTTTTT
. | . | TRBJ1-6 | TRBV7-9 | CAVRGKDSPLHF | TGTGCCGTACGGGGAAAGGATTCACCCCTCCACTTT
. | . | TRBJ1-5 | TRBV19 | CASSIPGQPQHF | TGTGCCAGTAGTATTCCAGGTCAGCCCCAGCATTTT
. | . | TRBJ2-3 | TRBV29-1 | CSVESQGHGDTQYF | TGCAGCGTTGAATCACAGGGACACGGAGATACGCAGTATTTT
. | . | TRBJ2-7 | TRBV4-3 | CASSQDLQGTYEQYF | TGCGCCAGCAGCCAAGATCTGCAGGGGACCTACGAGCAGTACTTC
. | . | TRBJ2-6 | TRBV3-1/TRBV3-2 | CASSQDLSGANVLTF | TGTGCCAGCAGCCAAGATCTATCTGGGGCCAACGTCCTGACTTTC
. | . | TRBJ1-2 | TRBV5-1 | CASSSTESYGYTF | TGCGCCAGCAGCTCGACAGAGTCCTATGGCTACACCTTC
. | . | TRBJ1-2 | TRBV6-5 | CASSYSGSAGLDGYTF | TGTGCCAGCAGTTACTCGGGATCCGCGGGGTTGGATGGCTACACCTTC
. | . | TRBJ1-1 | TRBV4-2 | CASSQDLAEAFF | TGTGCCAGCAGCCAAGATCTCGCTGAAGCTTTCTTT
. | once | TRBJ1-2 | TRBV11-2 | CASSPGHPYGYTF | TGTGCCAGCAGCCCCGGACACCCCTATGGCTACACCTTC
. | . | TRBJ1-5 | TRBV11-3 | CASSLCWMRARVWSNQPQHF | TGTGCCAGCAGCTTATGCTGGATGCGGGCACGGGTTTGGAGCAATCAGCCCCAGCATTTT
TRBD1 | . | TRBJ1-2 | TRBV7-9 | CASSPDPGQGIIRYTF | TGTGCCAGCAGTCCAGATCCGGGACAGGGTATTATCCGCTACACCTTC
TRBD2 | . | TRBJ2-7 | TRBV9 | CASSVGREGDEQYF | TGTGCCAGCAGCGTAGGGAGGGAGGGAGACGAGCAGTACTTC
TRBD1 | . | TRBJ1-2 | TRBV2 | CASRTGTGGAGGYTF | TGTGCCAGCAGGACCGGGACAGGGGGCGCGGGTGGCTACACCTTC
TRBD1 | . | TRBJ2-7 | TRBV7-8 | CASSDRVWSYEQYF | TGTGCCAGCAGCGACAGGGTATGGTCCTACGAGCAGTACTTC
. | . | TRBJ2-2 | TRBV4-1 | CASSHPRGDGELFF | TGCGCCAGCAGCCACCCCAGGGGGGACGGGGAGCTGTTTTTT
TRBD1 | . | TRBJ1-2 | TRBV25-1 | CASSDTLDRDLYGYTF | TGTGCCAGCAGTGATACCCTCGACAGGGACCTCTATGGCTACACCTTC
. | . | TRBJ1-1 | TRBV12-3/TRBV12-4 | CASSPTGNTEAFF | TGTGCCAGCAGCCCGACAGGGAACACTGAAGCTTTCTTT
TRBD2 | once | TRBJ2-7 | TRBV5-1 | CASSSAGLAGSEQYF | TGCGCCAGCAGCTCTGCCGGACTAGCGGGGAGCGAGCAGTACTTC
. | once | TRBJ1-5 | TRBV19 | CASSWGEYQPQHF | TGTGCCAGTAGTTGGGGAGAGTACCAGCCCCAGCATTTT
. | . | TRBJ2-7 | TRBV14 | CASSPSTPRYEQYF | TGTGCCAGCAGCCCTTCAACACCTCGCTACGAGCAGTACTTC